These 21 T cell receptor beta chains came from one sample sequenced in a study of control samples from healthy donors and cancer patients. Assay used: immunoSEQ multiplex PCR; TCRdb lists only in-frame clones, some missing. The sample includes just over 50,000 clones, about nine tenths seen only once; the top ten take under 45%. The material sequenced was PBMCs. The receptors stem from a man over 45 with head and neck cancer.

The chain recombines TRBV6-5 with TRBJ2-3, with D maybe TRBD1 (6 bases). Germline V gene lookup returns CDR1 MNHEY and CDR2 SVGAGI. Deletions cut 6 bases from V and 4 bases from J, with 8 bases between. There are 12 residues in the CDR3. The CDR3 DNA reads TGTGCCAGCAGCTGGGGGCCAGATACGCAGTATTTT. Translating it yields CASSWGPDTQYF.

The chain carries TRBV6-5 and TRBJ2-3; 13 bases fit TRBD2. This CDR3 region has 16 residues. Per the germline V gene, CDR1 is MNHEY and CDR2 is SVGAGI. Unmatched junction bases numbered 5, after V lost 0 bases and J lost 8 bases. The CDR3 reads CASSYSTSGGSSTQYF. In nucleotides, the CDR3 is TGTGCCAGCAGTTACTCGACTAGCGGGGGGAGTAGTACGCAGTATTTT.

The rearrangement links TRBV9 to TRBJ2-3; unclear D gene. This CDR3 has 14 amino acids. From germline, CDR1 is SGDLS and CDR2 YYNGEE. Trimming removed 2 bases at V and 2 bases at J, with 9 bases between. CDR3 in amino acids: CASSVSWITDTQYF. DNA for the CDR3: TGTGCCAGCAGCGTTAGTTGGATCACAGATACGCAGTATTTT.

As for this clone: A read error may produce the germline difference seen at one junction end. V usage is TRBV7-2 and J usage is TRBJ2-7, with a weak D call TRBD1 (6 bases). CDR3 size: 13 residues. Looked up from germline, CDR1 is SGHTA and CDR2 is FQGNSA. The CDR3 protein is CASREDSTSPPIF. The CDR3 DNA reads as TGTGCCAGCAGGGAGGACAGTACCTCACCCCCAATCTTC.

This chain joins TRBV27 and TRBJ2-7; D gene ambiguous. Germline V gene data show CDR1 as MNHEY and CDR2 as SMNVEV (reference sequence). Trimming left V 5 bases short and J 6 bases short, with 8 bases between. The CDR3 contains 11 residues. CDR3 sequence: CASSLDLEQYF. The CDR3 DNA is TGTGCCAGCAGTCTCGACCTCGAGCAGTACTTC.

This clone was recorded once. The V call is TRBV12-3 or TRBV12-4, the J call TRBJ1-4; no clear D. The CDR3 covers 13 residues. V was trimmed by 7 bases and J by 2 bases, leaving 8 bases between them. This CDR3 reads CASKKDTNEKLFF. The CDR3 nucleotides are TGTGCCAGCAAAAAGGACACTAATGAAAAACTGTTTTTT.

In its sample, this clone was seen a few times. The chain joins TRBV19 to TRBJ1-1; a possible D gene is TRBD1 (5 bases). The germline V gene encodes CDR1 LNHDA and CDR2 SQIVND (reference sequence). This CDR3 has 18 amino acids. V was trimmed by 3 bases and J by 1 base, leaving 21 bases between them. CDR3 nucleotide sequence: TGTGCCAGTAGTATGCCCTTTGGTTTGGGAGGGGAGAACACTGAAGCTTTCTTT. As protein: CASSMPFGLGGENTEAFF.

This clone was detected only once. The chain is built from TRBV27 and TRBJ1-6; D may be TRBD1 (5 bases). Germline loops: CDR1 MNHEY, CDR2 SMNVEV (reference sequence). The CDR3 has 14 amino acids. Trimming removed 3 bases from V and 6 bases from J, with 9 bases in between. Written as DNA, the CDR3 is TGTGCCAGCAGTTTCGGGGCATCTAATTCACCCCTCCACTTT. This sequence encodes CASSFGASNSPLHF.

CDR3 region: CASSRTSASTDTQYF. Written as DNA, the CDR3 is TGTGCCAGCAGCCGGACTAGCGCGAGCACAGATACGCAGTATTTT. The rearrangement uses TRBV7-9 and TRBJ2-3; the match to TRBD2 covers 9 bases. The CDR3 is made up of 15 amino acids. V lost 5 bases and J lost 0; bases outside the gene matches: 3. Germline V gene data show CDR1 as SEHNR and CDR2 as FQNEAQ (reference sequence).

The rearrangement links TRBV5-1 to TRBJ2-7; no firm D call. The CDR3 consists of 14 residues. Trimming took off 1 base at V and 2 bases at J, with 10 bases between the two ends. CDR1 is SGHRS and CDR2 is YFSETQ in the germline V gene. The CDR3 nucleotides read TGCGCCAGCAGCTTGAGGGTGGATCCCTACGAGCAGTACTTC. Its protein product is CASSLRVDPYEQYF.

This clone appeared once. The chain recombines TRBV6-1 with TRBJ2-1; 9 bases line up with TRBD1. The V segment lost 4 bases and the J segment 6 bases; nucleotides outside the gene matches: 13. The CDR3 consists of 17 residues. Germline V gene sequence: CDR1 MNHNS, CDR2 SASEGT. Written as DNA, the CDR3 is TGTGCCAGCAGTGTACGAACCGGGACAGGGATTGGCAATGAGCAGTTCTTC. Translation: CASSVRTGTGIGNEQFF.

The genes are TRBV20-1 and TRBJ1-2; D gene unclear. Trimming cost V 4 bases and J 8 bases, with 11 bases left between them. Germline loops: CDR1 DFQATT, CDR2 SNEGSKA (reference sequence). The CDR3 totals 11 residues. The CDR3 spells CSATFPGGYTF. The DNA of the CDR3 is TGCAGTGCTACGTTTCCGGGCGGCTACACCTTC.

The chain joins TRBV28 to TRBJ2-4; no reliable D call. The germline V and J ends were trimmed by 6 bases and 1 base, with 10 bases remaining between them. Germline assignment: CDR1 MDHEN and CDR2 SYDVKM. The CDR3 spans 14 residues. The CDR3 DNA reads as TGTGCCAGCAGAAAAAGAACCGCCAAAAACATTCAGTACTTC. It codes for CASRKRTAKNIQYF.

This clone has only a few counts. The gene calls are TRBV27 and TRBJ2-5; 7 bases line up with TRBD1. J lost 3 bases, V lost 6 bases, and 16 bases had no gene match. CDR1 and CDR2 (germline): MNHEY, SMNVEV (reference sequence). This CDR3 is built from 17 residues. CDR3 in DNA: TGTGCCAGCAGGACATCAAGGGCGCGAGGGACAGAAGAGACCCAGTACTTC. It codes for CASRTSRARGTEETQYF.

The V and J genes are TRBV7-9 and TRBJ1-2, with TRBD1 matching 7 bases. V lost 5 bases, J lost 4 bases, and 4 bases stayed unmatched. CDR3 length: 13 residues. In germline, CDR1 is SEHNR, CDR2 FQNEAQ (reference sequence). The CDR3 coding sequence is TGTGCCAGCAGCGAGAGGACAGGCTATGGCTACACCTTC. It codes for CASSERTGYGYTF.

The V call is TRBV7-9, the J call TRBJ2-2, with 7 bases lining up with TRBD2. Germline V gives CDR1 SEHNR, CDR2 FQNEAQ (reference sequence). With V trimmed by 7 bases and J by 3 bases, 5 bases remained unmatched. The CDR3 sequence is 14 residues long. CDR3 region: CASKPGRDTGELFF. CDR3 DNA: TGTGCCAGCAAACCTGGGAGGGACACCGGGGAGCTGTTTTTT.

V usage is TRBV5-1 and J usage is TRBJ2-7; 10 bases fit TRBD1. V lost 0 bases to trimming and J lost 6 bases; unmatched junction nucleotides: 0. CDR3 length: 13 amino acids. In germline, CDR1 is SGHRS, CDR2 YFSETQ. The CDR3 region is CASSLGQGAEQYF. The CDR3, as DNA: TGCGCCAGCAGCTTGGGACAGGGGGCCGAGCAGTACTTC.

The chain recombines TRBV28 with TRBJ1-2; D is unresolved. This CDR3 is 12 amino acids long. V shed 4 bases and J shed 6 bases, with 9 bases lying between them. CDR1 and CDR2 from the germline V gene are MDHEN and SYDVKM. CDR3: CASSSNLHGYTF. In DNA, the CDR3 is TGTGCCAGCAGTTCAAACCTTCATGGCTACACCTTC.

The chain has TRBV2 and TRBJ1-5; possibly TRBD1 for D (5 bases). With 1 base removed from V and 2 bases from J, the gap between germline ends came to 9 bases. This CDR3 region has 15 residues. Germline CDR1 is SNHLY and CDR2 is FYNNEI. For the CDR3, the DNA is TGTGCCAGCAGTGAAGGTGCCAGGGGCAATCAGCCCCAGCATTTT. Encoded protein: CASSEGARGNQPQHF.

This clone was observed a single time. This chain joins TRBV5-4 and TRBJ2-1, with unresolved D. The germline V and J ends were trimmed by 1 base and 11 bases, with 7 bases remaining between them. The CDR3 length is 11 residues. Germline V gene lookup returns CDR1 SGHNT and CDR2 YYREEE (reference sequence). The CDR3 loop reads CASSLSEQQFF. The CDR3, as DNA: TGTGCCAGCAGCTTGTCGGAACAGCAGTTCTTC.

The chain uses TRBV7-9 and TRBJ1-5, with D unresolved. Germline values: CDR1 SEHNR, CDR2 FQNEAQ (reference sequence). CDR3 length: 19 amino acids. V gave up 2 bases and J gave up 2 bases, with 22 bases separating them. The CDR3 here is CASSLYGRAGSLGNQPQHF. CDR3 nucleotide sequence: TGTGCCAGCAGCTTATATGGGCGTGCAGGCTCGTTGGGCAATCAGCCCCAGCATTTT.